Listed below are T cell receptor beta chains from one sample, sequenced in a study of blood T cell repertoires in COVID-19. Assay: immunoSEQ multiplex PCR; the TCRdb copy retains only in-frame clones and omits some. Of 230,000 or so clones in the sample, roughly nine tenths were seen once. Sequencing input: peripheral blood. The receptors come from a woman in her thirties or forties who had recovered from COVID-19. The CDR3 runs from the conserved cysteine through the conserved F or W. D genes are given only for firm matches. Clone size is given for some rows only: seen once, a few or many times, or a class if the clone is expanded.

D gene	V gene	CDR3 length	clone size	J gene	CDR3 protein	CDR3 DNA
TRBD1	TRBV7-8	16	.	TRBJ2-2	CASSSRTGFNTGELFF	TGTGCCAGCAGCTCAAGGACAGGGTTTAACACCGGGGAGCTGTTTTTT
.	TRBV5-1	12	.	TRBJ1-1	CASSDARTAAFF	TGCGCCAGCAGCGATGCCAGGACAGCAGCTTTCTTT
.	TRBV5-6	15	.	TRBJ1-5	CASSYGTPSNQPQHF	TGTGCCAGCAGCTACGGGACACCTAGCAATCAGCCCCAGCATTTT
.	TRBV2	13	.	TRBJ2-5	CASRVGSAETQYF	TGTGCCAGCAGGGTGGGTAGCGCTGAGACCCAGTACTTC
TRBD1	TRBV28	13	.	TRBJ2-7	CASRRSGTAAEYF	TGTGCCAGCAGGCGTTCCGGGACAGCGGCGGAGTACTTC
.	TRBV6-5	16	once	TRBJ1-2	CASSFLVGIRDYGYTF	TGTGCCAGCAGTTTTCTCGTGGGGATCAGGGACTATGGCTACACCTTC
.	TRBV20-1	13	.	TRBJ1-2	CSASEAGAYGYTF	TGCAGTGCTAGTGAGGCAGGGGCCTATGGCTACACCTTC
.	TRBV3-1/TRBV3-2	15	.	TRBJ1-2	CASSQLGRVNYGYTF	TGTGCCAGCAGCCAATTGGGGCGTGTAAACTATGGCTACACCTTC
.	TRBV7-2	13	few	TRBJ2-1	CASSIPGNNEQFF	TGTGCCAGCAGTATTCCAGGAAACAATGAGCAGTTCTTC
.	TRBV6-2/TRBV6-3	13	.	TRBJ2-5	CASSYLQGETQYF	TGTGCCAGCAGTTACTTGCAGGGAGAGACCCAGTACTTC
.	TRBV27	12	.	TRBJ1-1	CASSPREDEAFF	TGTGCCAGCAGTCCCCGGGAGGACGAAGCTTTCTTT
TRBD2	TRBV7-2	17	.	TRBJ2-3	CASSYDPSGEPTDTQYF	TGTGCCAGCAGCTACGACCCCAGCGGGGAACCCACAGATACGCAGTATTTT
.	TRBV19	13	once	TRBJ1-4	CASSIQGGEKLFF	TGTGCCAGTAGTATCCAGGGTGGAGAAAAACTGTTTTTT
TRBD2	TRBV11-2	17	.	TRBJ2-3	CASSFRMGGRRTDTQYF	TGTGCCAGCAGCTTCCGGATGGGCGGGAGACGCACAGATACGCAGTATTTT
.	TRBV25-1	14	.	TRBJ2-1	CASRRASSYNEQFF	TGTGCCAGCAGGCGAGCGAGCTCCTACAATGAGCAGTTCTTC
.	TRBV27	13	.	TRBJ2-1	CASSFLSYNEQFF	TGTGCCAGCAGTTTTCTTTCCTACAATGAGCAGTTCTTC
TRBD1	TRBV19	14	.	TRBJ1-1	CASSDRAGNTEAFF	TGTGCCAGTAGTGACAGGGCGGGGAACACTGAAGCTTTCTTT
.	TRBV27	16	.	TRBJ2-3	CASSLFGFGGTDTQYF	TGTGCCAGCAGTTTATTTGGGTTCGGAGGCACAGATACGCAGTATTTT
TRBD1	TRBV11-3	15	.	TRBJ1-1	CASSIRTGGATEAFF	TGTGCCAGCAGCATCAGGACAGGAGGGGCCACTGAAGCTTTCTTT
.	TRBV10-1	14	.	TRBJ1-4	CASSTGQLNEKLFF	TGCGCCAGCAGCACCGGACAGCTGAATGAAAAACTGTTTTTT
.	TRBV6-5	15	.	TRBJ1-4	CASSYSAGVGEKLFF	TGTGCCAGCAGTTACTCAGCCGGGGTTGGAGAAAAACTGTTTTTT
.	TRBV6-6	13	.	TRBJ2-3	CASSPFQGSTQYF	TGTGCCTCCAGTCCCTTTCAGGGGAGTACGCAGTATTTT
.	TRBV3-1/TRBV3-2	14	.	TRBJ2-3	CASSQGGDTDTQYF	TGTGCCAGCAGCCAAGGGGGGGACACAGATACGCAGTATTTT
TRBD2	TRBV15	16	.	TRBJ2-2	CATSRLAGDYTGELFF	TGTGCCACCAGCAGACTAGCGGGAGATTATACCGGGGAGCTGTTTTTT
.	TRBV2	15	.	TRBJ1-1	CASSEQGEGNTEAFF	TGTGCCAGCAGTGAACAGGGTGAAGGGAACACTGAAGCTTTCTTT
TRBD1	TRBV24-1	14	.	TRBJ1-2	CATGSGTGAFGYTF	TGTGCCACCGGGTCCGGGACAGGGGCGTTTGGCTACACCTTC
.	TRBV4-3	15	.	TRBJ2-1	CASSPEVEGYNEQFF	TGCGCCAGCAGCCCTGAGGTAGAGGGATACAATGAGCAGTTCTTC
TRBD2	TRBV19	15	.	TRBJ2-3	CASSIRGGSTDTQYF	TGTGCCAGTAGTATTCGGGGGGGGAGCACAGATACGCAGTATTTT
.	TRBV12-3/TRBV12-4	12	.	TRBJ1-2	CASTARGYGYTF	TGTGCCAGCACCGCCAGGGGCTATGGCTACACCTTC
TRBD1	TRBV10-3	14	.	TRBJ1-1	CAISAGQENTEAFF	TGTGCCATCAGTGCGGGACAGGAAAACACTGAAGCTTTCTTT
TRBD2	TRBV7-9	15	.	TRBJ2-5	CASSGSGTSVETQYF	TGTGCCAGCAGCGGTAGCGGAACTAGCGTGGAGACCCAGTACTTC
.	TRBV5-5	15	.	TRBJ2-5	CATTLTGALQETQYF	TGTGCCACCACACTAACAGGAGCCCTCCAAGAGACCCAGTACTTC
TRBD1	TRBV9	15	.	TRBJ2-1	CASNRARGQYDEQFF	TGTGCCAGCAACCGGGCTAGGGGGCAATACGATGAGCAGTTCTTC
.	TRBV7-2	13	.	TRBJ2-7	CASRLGASYEQYF	TGTGCCAGCAGGCTAGGGGCCTCCTACGAGCAGTACTTC
TRBD2	TRBV18	16	.	TRBJ2-2	CASSPIASGSTGELFF	TGTGCCAGCTCACCAATTGCTAGCGGGAGTACCGGGGAGCTGTTTTTT
TRBD1	TRBV7-2	13	.	TRBJ1-2	CASSWDRGGGYTF	TGTGCCAGCAGCTGGGACAGGGGGGGTGGCTACACCTTC
TRBD2	TRBV6-5	14	.	TRBJ2-5	CASSLAGGQETQYF	TGTGCCAGCAGTTTAGCGGGGGGTCAAGAGACCCAGTACTTC
.	TRBV3-1/TRBV3-2	16	.	TRBJ2-2	CASSQGLVANTGELFF	TGTGCCAGCAGCCAAGGACTAGTCGCGAACACCGGGGAGCTGTTTTTT
.	TRBV5-1	15	.	TRBJ2-5	CASSLVRGDQETQYF	TGCGCCAGCAGCTTGGTCCGCGGGGACCAAGAGACCCAGTACTTC
TRBD1	TRBV18	16	.	TRBJ2-1	CASSPWWGTDYNEQFF	TGTGCCAGCTCACCATGGTGGGGGACAGACTACAATGAGCAGTTCTTC
TRBD1	TRBV28	15	.	TRBJ2-7	CASSPVGTGDEEQYF	TGTGCCAGCAGCCCGGTCGGGACAGGGGATGAAGAGCAGTACTTC
.	TRBV28	16	.	TRBJ1-5	CASSFSPAPRPPPQHF	TGTGCCAGCAGTTTTAGTCCTGCCCCCCGCCCCCCACCCCAGCATTTT
TRBD2	TRBV11-3	16	.	TRBJ2-1	CASSLRIAGVANEQFF	TGTGCCAGCAGCTTACGGATAGCGGGAGTTGCAAATGAGCAGTTCTTC
TRBD1	TRBV10-3	13	.	TRBJ2-3	CAISQGAGDTQYF	TGTGCCATCAGTCAGGGGGCGGGAGATACGCAGTATTTT
.	TRBV10-3	14	.	TRBJ1-3	CAISENRAGNTIYF	TGTGCCATCAGTGAGAACAGGGCTGGAAACACCATATATTTT
TRBD1	TRBV2	14	few	TRBJ1-2	CASSENRQGRGYTF	TGTGCCAGCAGTGAAAATAGACAGGGACGCGGCTACACCTTC
TRBD2	TRBV11-3	17	.	TRBJ2-3	CASSGTSGRPSTDTQYF	TGTGCCAGCAGCGGGACTAGCGGGAGGCCTAGCACAGATACGCAGTATTTT
TRBD1	TRBV10-2	13	.	TRBJ1-6	CASSGQGNSPLHF	TGCGCCAGCAGTGGACAGGGTAATTCACCCCTCCACTTT
.	TRBV5-4	14	.	TRBJ2-1	CASSLLDAGNEQFF	TGTGCCAGCAGCTTACTAGATGCTGGGAATGAGCAGTTCTTC
.	TRBV25-1	11	.	TRBJ2-1	CASTYVNEQFF	TGTGCCAGCACCTATGTCAATGAGCAGTTCTTC
TRBD1	TRBV5-1	17	.	TRBJ2-3	CASSLDWGRGLSDTQYF	TGCGCCAGCAGCTTGGACTGGGGCAGGGGGTTATCAGATACGCAGTATTTT
.	TRBV30	12	.	TRBJ1-5	CAWSPGPQPQHF	TGTGCCTGGAGTCCGGGTCCACAGCCCCAGCATTTT
.	TRBV5-4	14	.	TRBJ2-3	CASSLAVRRNTQYF	TGTGCCAGCAGCTTGGCTGTGAGGAGAAATACGCAGTATTTT